This T cell receptor beta chain was recovered during a study of blood T cell repertoires in COVID-19. Study information: COVID-19 samples collected from the United States, Italy and Spain covered acute and convalescent phases. T cells, B-cell-depleted T cells, or PBMCs provided the cDNA or gDNA that served as material.

Followed over time, Seattle patients had been enrolled while infection was active. Germline V lookup: CDR1 MGHRA, CDR2 YSYEKL. The CDR3 has 16 residues. J gave up 4 bases and V 6 bases, and 10 bases lay outside the gene matches. This clone has a handful of counts. Authors' data handling: Amplification from reference gene primers served as the basis for estimated nucleated cell counts. Sequencing was performed with immunoSEQ multiplex PCR; in TCRdb, only in-frame clones are kept and a portion is missing. The V and J calls and clone size are taken from that table; D and trimming were inferred from the DNA. The sample has a few hundred thousand clones, roughly 86% seen once; the top ten hold around 9.3%.

This sequence joins TRBV4-1 and TRBJ2-2; 8 bases fit TRBD1. Material: peripheral blood. This TCR was recovered from a woman in her 30s with COVID-19, enrolled during active disease. The CDR3 DNA reads TGCGCCAGCAGAAGGGGACAGGCTGTTAGCACCGGGGAGCTGTTTTTT. Residues: CASRRGQAVSTGELFF.